The 13 T cell receptor beta chains reported below all come from one sample, sequenced in a study of blood T cell repertoires in COVID-19. Only in-frame clones appear in the TCRdb table, and some are missing; sequencing was by immunoSEQ multiplex PCR. Here the sample spans 200,000 to 250,000 clones, roughly 84% being singletons. Sequences were obtained from PBMCs or T cells enriched from blood (not recorded which). The source is a woman between 40 and 50 years old who had recovered from COVID-19.

The rearrangement uses TRBV18 and TRBJ2-6; 10 bases are shared with TRBD1. Looked up from germline, CDR1 is KGHSH and CDR2 is LQKENI. V was pared by 4 bases and J by 2 bases, with 2 bases of the junction left unmatched. This CDR3 has 16 amino acids. The chain's CDR3 is CASSLDRGPGANVLTF. CDR3 nucleotide sequence: TGTGCCAGCTCACTTGACAGGGGGCCTGGGGCCAACGTCCTGACTTTC.

CDR3 nucleotide sequence: TGTGCCAGCAGTGCCCCAGACACCGGGGAGCTGTTTTTT. Amino acids: CASSAPDTGELFF. The chain employs TRBV28 and TRBJ2-2; D unclear. The CDR3 contains 13 residues. CDR1 and CDR2 from the germline V gene are MDHEN and SYDVKM. V lost 5 bases to trimming and J lost 3 bases, with 7 bases between them.

The V and J genes are TRBV9 and TRBJ2-2, with 12 bases lining up with TRBD2. V shed 3 bases, J shed 7 bases, and the junction held 4 bases outside the gene matches. The CDR3 is 15 amino acids. Germline V lookup: CDR1 SGDLS, CDR2 YYNGEE. CDR3 coding DNA: TGTGCCAGCAGCGCTCCTAGCGGGAGGGTCGGGGAGCTGTTTTTT. This sequence encodes CASSAPSGRVGELFF.

The rearrangement joins TRBV7-9 to TRBJ2-3; 8 bases map to TRBD2. The V gene end was trimmed by 5 bases and the J gene end by 0 bases; junction bases not matched to a gene: 4. Germline CDR1 is SEHNR and CDR2 is FQNEAQ (reference sequence). The CDR3 totals 15 residues. The CDR3 loop is CASSRTSGSTDTQYF. Here the CDR3 DNA reads TGTGCCAGCAGCCGTACTAGCGGAAGCACAGATACGCAGTATTTT. The entire variable domain, with the rest obtained from reference TRBV7-9 and TRBJ2-3, is as follows: DTGVSQNPRHKITKRGQNVTFRCDPISEHNRLYWYRQTLGQGPEFLTYFQNEAQLEKSRLLSDRFSAERPKGSFSTLEIQRTEQGDSAMYLCASSRTSGSTDTQYFGPGTRLTVL.

The V and J genes are TRBV5-8 and TRBJ1-2; D might be TRBD1 (6 bases). There are 14 residues in the CDR3. Germline V lookup: CDR1 SGHTS, CDR2 YDEGEE. V shed 5 bases and J shed 5 bases, with 16 bases lying between them. The CDR3 is CASRSTGTTYGYTF. The CDR3 DNA reads TGTGCCAGCAGGTCCACCGGGACAACTTATGGCTACACCTTC. Full variable domain (remainder filled in from reference TRBV5-8 and TRBJ1-2): EAGVTQSPTHLIKTRGQQATLRCSPISGHTSVYWYQQALGLGLQFLLWYDEGEERNRGNFPPRFSGRQFPNYSSELNVNALELEDSALYLCASRSTGTTYGYTFGSGTRLTVV.

This chain uses TRBV7-6 with TRBJ2-1; a possible D gene is TRBD2 (6 bases). The CDR3 is 14 residues long. The V end was cut by 5 bases, the J end by 8 bases, with 16 bases between. Per germline, CDR1 SGHVS and CDR2 FNYEAQ. The CDR3 DNA reads TGTGCCAGCAGCCCGCGTGGAGGGCCTGATGAGCAGTTCTTC. As protein: CASSPRGGPDEQFF.

This clone was seen a handful of times. This rearrangement joins TRBV6-1 to TRBJ1-1; a weak D match, TRBD1 (6 bases). This CDR3 is 13 amino acids long. Looked up from germline, CDR1 is MNHNS and CDR2 is SASEGT. V lost 3 bases to trimming and J lost 6 bases, with 11 bases between them. CDR3 residues: CASSDGGRAEAFF. CDR3 DNA: TGTGCCAGCAGTGACGGGGGGCGAGCTGAAGCTTTCTTT.

The chain joins TRBV2 to TRBJ1-2; D ambiguous. The V gene's germline CDR1 is SNHLY and CDR2 FYNNEI. The CDR3 has 12 amino acids. Trimming took 5 bases from V and 5 from J, leaving 9 bases between them. CDR3 region: CASSPPGYGYTF. CDR3 DNA sequence: TGTGCCAGCAGTCCCCCGGGGTATGGCTACACCTTC.

The chain uses TRBV7-9 and TRBJ1-6; no reliable D call. Germline lookup yields CDR1 SEHNR and CDR2 FQNEAQ (reference sequence). V lost 6 bases and J 2 bases, leaving 8 bases between the germline ends. The CDR3 runs to 14 residues. CDR3 residues: CASRGSTYNSPLHF. The CDR3 nucleotides read TGTGCCAGCAGGGGGAGCACCTATAATTCACCCCTCCACTTT.

The V gene is TRBV14, the J gene TRBJ2-7; possibly TRBD1 for D (5 bases). This CDR3 spans 14 amino acids. CDR1 and CDR2 (germline): SGHDN, FVKESK. The V and J ends lost 0 bases and 4 bases respectively, with 10 bases between them. CDR3 protein: CASSQDRVWYEQYF. The CDR3 region has the DNA TGTGCCAGCAGCCAAGACAGGGTATGGTACGAGCAGTACTTC.

This clone was seen only once. This chain connects TRBV4-1 to TRBJ2-7, with D possibly being TRBD2 (5 bases). V dropped 0 bases and J dropped 2 bases, with 14 bases sitting between them. Germline V CDR1 and CDR2: MGHRA, YSYEKL. This CDR3 spans 16 amino acids. CDR3 sequence: CASSQDGRRPPYEQYF. CDR3 DNA sequence: TGCGCCAGCAGCCAAGATGGGAGAAGGCCTCCCTACGAGCAGTACTTC.

The J gene is TRBJ2-3, the V gene TRBV10-1, with D possibly TRBD1 on 6 matching bases. From germline, CDR1 is WNHNN and CDR2 SYGVQD (reference sequence). The V and J ends lost 9 bases and 1 base respectively, with 17 bases between them. The CDR3 sequence is 15 residues long. As DNA, the CDR3 is TGCGCCAGTTCTGAGGAGGCAGGGGGCACAGATACGCAGTATTTT. This gives the protein CASSEEAGGTDTQYF.

In DNA, the CDR3 is TGCGCCAGCAGCTTGGGAGGGGGCCTACAGGAGACCCAGTACTTC. This encodes CASSLGGGLQETQYF. This chain links TRBV5-1 with TRBJ2-5, with 7 bases lining up with TRBD1. Per the germline V gene, CDR1 is SGHRS and CDR2 is YFSETQ. This CDR3 has 15 amino acids. Unmatched junction bases numbered 7, after V lost 0 bases and J lost 5 bases. Variable domain in full (rest from reference TRBV5-1 and TRBJ2-5): KAGVTQTPRYLIKTRGQQVTLSCSPISGHRSVSWYQQTPGQGLQFLFEYFSETQRNKGNFPGRFSGRQFSNSRSEMNVSTLELGDSALYLCASSLGGGLQETQYFGPGTRLLVL.